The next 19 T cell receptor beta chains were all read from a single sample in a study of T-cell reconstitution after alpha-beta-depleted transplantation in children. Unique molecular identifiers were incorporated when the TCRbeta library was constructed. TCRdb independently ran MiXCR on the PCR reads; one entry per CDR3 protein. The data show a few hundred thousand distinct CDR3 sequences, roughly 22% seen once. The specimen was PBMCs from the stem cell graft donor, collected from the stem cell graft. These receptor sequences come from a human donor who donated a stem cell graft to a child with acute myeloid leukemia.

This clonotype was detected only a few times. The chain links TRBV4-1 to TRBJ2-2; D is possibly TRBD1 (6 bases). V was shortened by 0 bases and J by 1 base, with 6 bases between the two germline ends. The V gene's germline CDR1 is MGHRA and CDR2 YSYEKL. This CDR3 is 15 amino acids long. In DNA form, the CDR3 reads TGCGCCAGCAGCCAAGAAGGGGGGAACACCGGGGAGCTGTTTTTT. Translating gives CASSQEGGNTGELFF.

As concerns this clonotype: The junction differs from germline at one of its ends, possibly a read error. In nucleotides, the CDR3 is TGTGCCAGCGGACCAATCGCAGTGAATTTT. Its protein is CASGPIAVNF. V gene TRBV28 combines with J gene TRBJ2-3; D uncertain. The germline V gene encodes CDR1 MDHEN and CDR2 SYDVKM. This CDR3 spans 10 amino acids. The full variable domain, completed using reference TRBV28 and TRBJ2-3, is DVKVTQSSRYLVKRTGEKVFLECVQDMDHENMFWYRQDPGLGLRLIYFSYDVKMKEKGDIPEGYSVSREKKERFSLILESASTNQTSMYLCASGPIAVNFGPGTRLTVL.

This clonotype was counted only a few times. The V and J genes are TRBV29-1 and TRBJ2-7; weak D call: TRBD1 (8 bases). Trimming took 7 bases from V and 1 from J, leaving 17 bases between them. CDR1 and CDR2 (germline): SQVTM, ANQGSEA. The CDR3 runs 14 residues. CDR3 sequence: CSASTGEGSYEQYF. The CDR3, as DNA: TGCAGCGCATCGACAGGGGAGGGTTCCTACGAGCAGTACTTC.

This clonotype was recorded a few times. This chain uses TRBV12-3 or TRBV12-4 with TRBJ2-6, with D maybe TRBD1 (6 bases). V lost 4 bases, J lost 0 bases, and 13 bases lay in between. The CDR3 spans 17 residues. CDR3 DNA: TGTGCCAGCAGTTGGGAAGGGGGAGCCTCTGGGGCCAACGTCCTGACTTTC. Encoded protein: CASSWEGGASGANVLTF.

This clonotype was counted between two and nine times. The CDR3 here is CSAESASGSTYEQYF. The DNA of the CDR3 is TGCAGTGCCGAGAGCGCTAGCGGGAGTACTTACGAGCAGTACTTC. The chain recombines TRBV20-1 with TRBJ2-7, with 10 bases lining up with TRBD2. J lost 4 bases, V lost 6 bases, and 12 bases had no gene match. Germline V gene data show CDR1 as DFQATT and CDR2 as SNEGSKA (reference sequence). CDR3 size: 15 residues.

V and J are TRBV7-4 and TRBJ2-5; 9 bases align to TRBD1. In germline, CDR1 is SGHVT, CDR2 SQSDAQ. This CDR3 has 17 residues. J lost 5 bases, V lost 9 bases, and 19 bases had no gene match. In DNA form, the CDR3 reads TGTGCCAGAAAAAAACGGGAGGACAGGGGATGTGCGGAGACCCAGTACTTC. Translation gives CARKKREDRGCAETQYF.

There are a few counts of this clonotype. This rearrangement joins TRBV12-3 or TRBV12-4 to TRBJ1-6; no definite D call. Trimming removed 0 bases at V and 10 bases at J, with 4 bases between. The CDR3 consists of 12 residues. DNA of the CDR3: TGTGCCAGCAGTTTAGCTGGCTCACCCCTCCACTTT. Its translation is CASSLAGSPLHF.

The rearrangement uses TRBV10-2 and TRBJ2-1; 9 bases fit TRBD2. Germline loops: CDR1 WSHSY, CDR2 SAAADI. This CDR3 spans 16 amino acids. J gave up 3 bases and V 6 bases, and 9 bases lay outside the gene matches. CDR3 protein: CASRTSGENFYNEQFF. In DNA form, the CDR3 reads TGCGCCAGCAGGACTAGCGGCGAAAATTTCTACAATGAGCAGTTCTTC.

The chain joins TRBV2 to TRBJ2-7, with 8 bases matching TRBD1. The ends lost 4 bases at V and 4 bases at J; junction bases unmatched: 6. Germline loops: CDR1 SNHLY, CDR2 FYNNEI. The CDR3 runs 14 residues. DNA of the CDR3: TGTGCCAGCAGTGGGGACAGGAGAGATTACGAGCAGTACTTC. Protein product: CASSGDRRDYEQYF.

The CDR3 region is CASNRQGTNYEQYF. The CDR3 DNA is TGTGCCAGCAATCGACAGGGGACCAACTACGAGCAGTACTTC. This chain uses TRBV12-3 or TRBV12-4 with TRBJ2-7, with 8 bases lining up with TRBD1. With 7 bases clipped from V and 3 bases from J, the junction kept 8 bases outside the gene matches. This CDR3 has 14 residues.

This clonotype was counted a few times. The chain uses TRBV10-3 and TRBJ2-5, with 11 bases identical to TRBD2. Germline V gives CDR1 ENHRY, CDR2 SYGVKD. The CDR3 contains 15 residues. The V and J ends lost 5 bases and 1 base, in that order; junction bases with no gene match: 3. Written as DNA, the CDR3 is TGTGCCATCAGTCCCGGGACTAGCGGCCAAGAGACCCAGTACTTC. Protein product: CAISPGTSGQETQYF.

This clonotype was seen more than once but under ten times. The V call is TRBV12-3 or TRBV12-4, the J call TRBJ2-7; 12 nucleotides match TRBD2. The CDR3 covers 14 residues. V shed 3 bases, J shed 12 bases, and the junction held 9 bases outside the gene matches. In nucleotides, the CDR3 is TGTGCCAGCAGTTTCGGACTAGCGGGGTCCCCAAGGTACTTC. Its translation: CASSFGLAGSPRYF.

The CDR3 spells CASSLPVAHTQYF. The CDR3 DNA reads as TGTGCCAGCAGCTTACCCGTAGCTCATACGCAGTATTTT. The chain joins TRBV7-2 to TRBJ2-3; D uncertain. Germline CDR1 reads SGHTA; CDR2 reads FQGNSA. Trimming removed 2 bases from V and 7 bases from J, with 10 bases in between. The CDR3 runs to 13 residues.

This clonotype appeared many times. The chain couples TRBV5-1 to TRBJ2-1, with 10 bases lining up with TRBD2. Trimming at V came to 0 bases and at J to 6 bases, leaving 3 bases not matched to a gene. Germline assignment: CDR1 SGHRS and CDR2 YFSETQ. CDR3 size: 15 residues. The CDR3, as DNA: TGCGCCAGCAGCTTGGGACTAGCGGGCGGCAATGAGCAGTTCTTC. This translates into CASSLGLAGGNEQFF.

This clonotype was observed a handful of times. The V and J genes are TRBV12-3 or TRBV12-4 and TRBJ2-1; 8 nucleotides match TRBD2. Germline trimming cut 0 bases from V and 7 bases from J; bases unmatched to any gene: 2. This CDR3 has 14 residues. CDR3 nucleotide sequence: TGTGCCAGCAGTTTAGCCGCGGGAGGAAATGAGCAGTTCTTC. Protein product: CASSLAAGGNEQFF.

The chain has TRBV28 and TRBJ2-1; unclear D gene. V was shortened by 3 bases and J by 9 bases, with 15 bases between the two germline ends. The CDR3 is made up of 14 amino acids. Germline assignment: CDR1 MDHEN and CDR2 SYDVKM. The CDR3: CASSFLPGEVEQFF. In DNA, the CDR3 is TGTGCCAGCAGTTTCCTTCCAGGCGAGGTTGAGCAGTTCTTC.

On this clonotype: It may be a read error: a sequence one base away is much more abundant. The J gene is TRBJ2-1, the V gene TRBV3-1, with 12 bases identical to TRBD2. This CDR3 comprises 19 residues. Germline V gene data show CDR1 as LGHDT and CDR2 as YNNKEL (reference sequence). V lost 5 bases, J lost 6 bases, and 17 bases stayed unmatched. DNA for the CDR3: TGTGCCAGCAGCAAAGGGGTAGCGGGACTAGCGGGTATTCCCAATGAGCAGTTCTTC. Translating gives CASSKGVAGLAGIPNEQFF.

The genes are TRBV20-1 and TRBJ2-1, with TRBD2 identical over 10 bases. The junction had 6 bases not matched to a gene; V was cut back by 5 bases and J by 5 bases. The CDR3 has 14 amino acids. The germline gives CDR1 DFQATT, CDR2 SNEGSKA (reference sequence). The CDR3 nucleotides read TGCAGTGCTGCGACAGGACTAGCGGACAATGAGCAGTTCTTC. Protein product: CSAATGLADNEQFF.

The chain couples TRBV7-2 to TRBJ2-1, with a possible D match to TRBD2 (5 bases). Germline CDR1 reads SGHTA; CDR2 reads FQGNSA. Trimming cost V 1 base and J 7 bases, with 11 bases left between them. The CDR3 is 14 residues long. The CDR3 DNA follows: TGTGCCAGCAGCTTAGTAGAGGGCGGTAATGAGCAGTTCTTC. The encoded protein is CASSLVEGGNEQFF.